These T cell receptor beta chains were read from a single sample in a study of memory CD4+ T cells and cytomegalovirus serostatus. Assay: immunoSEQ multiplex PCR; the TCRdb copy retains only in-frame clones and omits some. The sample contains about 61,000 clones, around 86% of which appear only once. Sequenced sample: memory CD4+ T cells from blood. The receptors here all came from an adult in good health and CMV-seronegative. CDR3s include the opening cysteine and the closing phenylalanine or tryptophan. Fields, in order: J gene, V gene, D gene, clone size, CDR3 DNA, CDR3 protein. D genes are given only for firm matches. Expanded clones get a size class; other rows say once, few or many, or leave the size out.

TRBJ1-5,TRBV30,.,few,TGTGCCTGGAGTCTACAGGGTCCTCAGCCCCAGCATTTT,CAWSLQGPQPQHF
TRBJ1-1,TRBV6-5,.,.,TGTGCCAGCAGTCAAAGAACTGAAGCTTTCTTT,CASSQRTEAFF
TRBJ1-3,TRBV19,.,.,TGTGCCAGTACTATTTTTCCCCAGGGACTGGGAAACACCATATATTTT,CASTIFPQGLGNTIYF
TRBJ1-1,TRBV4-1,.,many,TGCGCCAGCAGCCAAGATCGGCGGGGAGCGTGGTGGACTGAAGCTTTCTTT,CASSQDRRGAWWTEAFF
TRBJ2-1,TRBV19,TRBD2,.,TGTGCCACTTCGCGGGAGAACTCCTACAATGAGCAGTTCTTC,CATSRENSYNEQFF
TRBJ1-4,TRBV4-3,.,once,TGCGCCAGCAGCCAAGACATCGGGACTGATAATGAAAAACTGTTTTTT,CASSQDIGTDNEKLFF
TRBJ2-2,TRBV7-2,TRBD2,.,TGTGCCAGCAGCGCGTCGGGACTAGCGGGGTTTACCGGGGAGCTGTTTTTT,CASSASGLAGFTGELFF
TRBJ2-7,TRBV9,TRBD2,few,TGTGCCAGCAGCGTAGGGACTAGCGGGACCTACGAGCAGTACTTC,CASSVGTSGTYEQYF
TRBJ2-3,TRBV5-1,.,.,TGCGCCAGCAGCTTGGCTCAATCTTCAGATACGCAGTATTTT,CASSLAQSSDTQYF
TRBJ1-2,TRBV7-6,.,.,TGTGCCAGCAGCTCAACAGGGAACGGAGCTAACTATGGCTACACCTTC,CASSSTGNGANYGYTF
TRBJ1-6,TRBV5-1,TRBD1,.,TGCGCCAGCAGCTGGGGGACAGCAGATTCACCCCTCCACTTT,CASSWGTADSPLHF
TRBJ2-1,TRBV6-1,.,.,TGTGCCAGCAGCGGGCCGCCTCCCAATGAGCAGTTCTTC,CASSGPPPNEQFF
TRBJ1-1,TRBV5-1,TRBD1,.,TGCGCCAGCAGCAAAGACGGGACAGGTAACACTGAAGCTTTCTTT,CASSKDGTGNTEAFF
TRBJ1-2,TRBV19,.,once,TGTGCCAGTGGAGGGCAGGTTGAGAGAATCTATGGCTACACCTTC,CASGGQVERIYGYTF
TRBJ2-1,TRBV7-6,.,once,TGTGCCAGCAGCTTTAGGGCGGGCCCTTCCTACAATGAGCAGTTCTTC,CASSFRAGPSYNEQFF
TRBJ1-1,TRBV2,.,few,TGTGCCAGTCACCTTCGGTCCGGCACTGAAGCTTTCTTT,CASHLRSGTEAFF
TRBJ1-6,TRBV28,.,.,TGTGCCAGCAGTTGGGGTTATAATTCACCCCTCCACTTT,CASSWGYNSPLHF
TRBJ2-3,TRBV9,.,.,TGTGCCAGCAGCGTAGGGTCCGGAGATACGCAGTATTTT,CASSVGSGDTQYF
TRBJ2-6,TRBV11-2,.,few,TGTGCCAGCAGCTTCGCCTCCGGGGCCAACGTCCTGACTTTC,CASSFASGANVLTF
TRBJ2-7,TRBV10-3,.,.,TGTGCCATCAGTGTAGCGTCCTCCTACGAGCAGTACTTC,CAISVASSYEQYF
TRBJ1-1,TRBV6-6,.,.,TGTGCCAGCAGTGACACTGAAGCTTTCTTT,CASSDTEAFF
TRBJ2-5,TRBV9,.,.,TGTGCCAGCAGTACGAGGGCGGGTTCTTCCTACCAAGAGACCCAGTACTTC,CASSTRAGSSYQETQYF
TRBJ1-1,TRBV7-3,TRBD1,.,TGTGCCAGCAGCTTAGCCGGGACAGGGGGCGCGGAAGCTTTCTTT,CASSLAGTGGAEAFF
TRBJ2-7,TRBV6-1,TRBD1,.,TGTGCCAGCAGTGAAGCGTACCGGGACAGTCAGTACTTC,CASSEAYRDSQYF
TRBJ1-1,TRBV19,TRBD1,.,TGTGCCAGTAGTACCAGCACAGGGGGCGACACTGAAGCTTTCTTT,CASSTSTGGDTEAFF
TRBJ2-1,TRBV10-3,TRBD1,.,TGTGCCATCAGTCCGTCCCGGGACAGGGCCGAGTACAATGAGCAGTTCTTC,CAISPSRDRAEYNEQFF
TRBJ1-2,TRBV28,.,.,TGTGCCAGCAGTCCCGAATTTAACTATGGCTACACCTTC,CASSPEFNYGYTF
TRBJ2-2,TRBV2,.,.,TGTGCCAGCAGCACAGAGAACACCGGGGAGCTGTTTTTT,CASSTENTGELFF